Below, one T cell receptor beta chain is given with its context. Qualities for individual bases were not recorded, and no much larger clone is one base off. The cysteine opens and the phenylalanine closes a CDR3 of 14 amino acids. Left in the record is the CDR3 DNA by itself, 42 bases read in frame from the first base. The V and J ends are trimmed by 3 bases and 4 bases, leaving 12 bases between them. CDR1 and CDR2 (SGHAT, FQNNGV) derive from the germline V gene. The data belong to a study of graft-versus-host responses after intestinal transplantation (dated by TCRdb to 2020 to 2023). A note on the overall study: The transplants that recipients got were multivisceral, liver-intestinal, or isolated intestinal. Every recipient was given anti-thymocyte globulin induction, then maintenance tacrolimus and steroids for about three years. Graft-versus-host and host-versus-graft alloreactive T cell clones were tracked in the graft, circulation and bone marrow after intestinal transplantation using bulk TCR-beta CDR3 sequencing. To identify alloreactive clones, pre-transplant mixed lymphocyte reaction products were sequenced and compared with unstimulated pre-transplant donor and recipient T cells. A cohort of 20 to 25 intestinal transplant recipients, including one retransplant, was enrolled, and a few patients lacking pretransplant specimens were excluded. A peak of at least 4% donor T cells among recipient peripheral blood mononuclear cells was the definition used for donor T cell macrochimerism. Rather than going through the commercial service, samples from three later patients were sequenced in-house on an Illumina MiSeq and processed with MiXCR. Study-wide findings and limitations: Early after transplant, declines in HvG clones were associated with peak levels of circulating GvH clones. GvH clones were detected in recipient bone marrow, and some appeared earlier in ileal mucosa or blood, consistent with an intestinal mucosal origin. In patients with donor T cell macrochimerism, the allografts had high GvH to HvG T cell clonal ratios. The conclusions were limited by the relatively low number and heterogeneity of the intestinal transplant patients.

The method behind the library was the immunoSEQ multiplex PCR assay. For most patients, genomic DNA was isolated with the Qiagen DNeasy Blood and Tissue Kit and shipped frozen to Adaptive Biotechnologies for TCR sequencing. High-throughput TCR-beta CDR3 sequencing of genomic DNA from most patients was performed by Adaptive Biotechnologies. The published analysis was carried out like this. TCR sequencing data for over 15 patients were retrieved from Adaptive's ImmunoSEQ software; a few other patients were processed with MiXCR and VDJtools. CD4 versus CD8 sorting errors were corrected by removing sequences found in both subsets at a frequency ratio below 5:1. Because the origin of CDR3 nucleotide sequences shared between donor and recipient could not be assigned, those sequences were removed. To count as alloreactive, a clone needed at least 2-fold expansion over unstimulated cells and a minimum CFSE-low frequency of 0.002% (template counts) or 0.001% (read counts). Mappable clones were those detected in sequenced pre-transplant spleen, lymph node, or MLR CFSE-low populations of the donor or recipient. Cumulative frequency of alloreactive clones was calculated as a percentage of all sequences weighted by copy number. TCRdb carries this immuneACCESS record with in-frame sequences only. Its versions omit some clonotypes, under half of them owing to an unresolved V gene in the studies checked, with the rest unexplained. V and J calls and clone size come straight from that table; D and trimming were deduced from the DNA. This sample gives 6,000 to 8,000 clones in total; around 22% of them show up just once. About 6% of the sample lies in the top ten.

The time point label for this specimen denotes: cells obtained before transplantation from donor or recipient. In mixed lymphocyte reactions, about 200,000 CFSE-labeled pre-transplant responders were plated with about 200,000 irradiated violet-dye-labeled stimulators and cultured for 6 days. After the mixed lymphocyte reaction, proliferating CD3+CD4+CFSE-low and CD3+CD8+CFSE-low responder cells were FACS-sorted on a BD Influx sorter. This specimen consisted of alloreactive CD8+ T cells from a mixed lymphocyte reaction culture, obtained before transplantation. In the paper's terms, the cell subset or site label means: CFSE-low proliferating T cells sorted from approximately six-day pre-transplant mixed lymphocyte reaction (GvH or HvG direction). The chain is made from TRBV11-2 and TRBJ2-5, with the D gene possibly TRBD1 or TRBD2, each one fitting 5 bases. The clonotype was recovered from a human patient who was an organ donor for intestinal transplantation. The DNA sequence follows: TGTGCCAGCAGCTTGGGGCTAGCTAGAGAGACCCAGTACTTC. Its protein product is CASSLGLARETQYF.